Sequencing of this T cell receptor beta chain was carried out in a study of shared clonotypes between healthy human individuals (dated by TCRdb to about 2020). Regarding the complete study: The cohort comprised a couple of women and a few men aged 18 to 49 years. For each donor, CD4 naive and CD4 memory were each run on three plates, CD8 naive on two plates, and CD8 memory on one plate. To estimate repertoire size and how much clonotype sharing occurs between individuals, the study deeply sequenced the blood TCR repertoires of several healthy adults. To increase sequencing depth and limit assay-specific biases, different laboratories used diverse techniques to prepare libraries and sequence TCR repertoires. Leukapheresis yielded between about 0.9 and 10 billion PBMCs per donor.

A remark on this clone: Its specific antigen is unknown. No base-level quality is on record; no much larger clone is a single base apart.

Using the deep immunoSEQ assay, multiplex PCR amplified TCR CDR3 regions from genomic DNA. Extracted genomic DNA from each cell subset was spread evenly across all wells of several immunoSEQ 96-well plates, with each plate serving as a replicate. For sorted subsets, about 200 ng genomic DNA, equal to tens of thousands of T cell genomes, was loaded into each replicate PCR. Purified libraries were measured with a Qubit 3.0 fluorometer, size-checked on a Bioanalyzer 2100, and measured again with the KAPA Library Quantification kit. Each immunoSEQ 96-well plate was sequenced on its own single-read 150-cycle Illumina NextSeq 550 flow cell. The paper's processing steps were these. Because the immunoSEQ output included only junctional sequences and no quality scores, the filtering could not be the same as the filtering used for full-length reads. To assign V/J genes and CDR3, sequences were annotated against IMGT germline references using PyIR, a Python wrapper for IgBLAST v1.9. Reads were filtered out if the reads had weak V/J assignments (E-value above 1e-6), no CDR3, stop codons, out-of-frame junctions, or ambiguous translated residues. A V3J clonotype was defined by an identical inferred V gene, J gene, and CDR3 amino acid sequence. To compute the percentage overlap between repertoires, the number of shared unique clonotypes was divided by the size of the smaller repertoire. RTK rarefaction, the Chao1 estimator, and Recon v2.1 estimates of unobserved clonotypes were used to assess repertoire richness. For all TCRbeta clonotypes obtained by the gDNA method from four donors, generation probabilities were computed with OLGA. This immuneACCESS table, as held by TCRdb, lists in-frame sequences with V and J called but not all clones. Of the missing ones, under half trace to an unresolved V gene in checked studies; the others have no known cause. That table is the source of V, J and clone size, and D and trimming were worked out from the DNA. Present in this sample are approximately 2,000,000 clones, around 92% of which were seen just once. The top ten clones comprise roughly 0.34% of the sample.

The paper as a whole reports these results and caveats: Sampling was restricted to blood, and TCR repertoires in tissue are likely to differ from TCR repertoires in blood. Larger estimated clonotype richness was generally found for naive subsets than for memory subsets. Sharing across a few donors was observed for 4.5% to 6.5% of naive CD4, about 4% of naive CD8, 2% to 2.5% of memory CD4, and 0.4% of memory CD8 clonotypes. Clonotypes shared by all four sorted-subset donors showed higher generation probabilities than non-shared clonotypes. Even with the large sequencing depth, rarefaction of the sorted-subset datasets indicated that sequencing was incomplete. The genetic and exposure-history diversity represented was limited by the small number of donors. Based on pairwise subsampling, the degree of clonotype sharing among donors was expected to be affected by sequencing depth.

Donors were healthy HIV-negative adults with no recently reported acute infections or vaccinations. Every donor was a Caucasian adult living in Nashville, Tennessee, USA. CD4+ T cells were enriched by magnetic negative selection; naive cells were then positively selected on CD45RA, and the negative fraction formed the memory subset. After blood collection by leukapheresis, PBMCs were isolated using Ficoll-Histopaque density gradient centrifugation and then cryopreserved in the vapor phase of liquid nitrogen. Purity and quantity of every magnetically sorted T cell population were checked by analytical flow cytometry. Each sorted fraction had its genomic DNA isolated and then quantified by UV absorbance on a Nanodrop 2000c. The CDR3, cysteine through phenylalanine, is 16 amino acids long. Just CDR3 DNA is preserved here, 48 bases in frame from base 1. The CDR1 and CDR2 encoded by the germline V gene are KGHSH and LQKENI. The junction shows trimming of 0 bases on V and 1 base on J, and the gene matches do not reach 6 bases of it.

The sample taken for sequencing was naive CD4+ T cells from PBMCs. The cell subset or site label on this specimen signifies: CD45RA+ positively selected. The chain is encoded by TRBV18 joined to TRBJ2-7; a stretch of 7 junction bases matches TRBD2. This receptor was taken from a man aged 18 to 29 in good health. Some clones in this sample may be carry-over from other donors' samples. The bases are TGTGCCAGCTCACCACCGGGAGGGAGTTGGTCCTACGAGCAGTACTTC. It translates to CASSPPGGSWSYEQYF.